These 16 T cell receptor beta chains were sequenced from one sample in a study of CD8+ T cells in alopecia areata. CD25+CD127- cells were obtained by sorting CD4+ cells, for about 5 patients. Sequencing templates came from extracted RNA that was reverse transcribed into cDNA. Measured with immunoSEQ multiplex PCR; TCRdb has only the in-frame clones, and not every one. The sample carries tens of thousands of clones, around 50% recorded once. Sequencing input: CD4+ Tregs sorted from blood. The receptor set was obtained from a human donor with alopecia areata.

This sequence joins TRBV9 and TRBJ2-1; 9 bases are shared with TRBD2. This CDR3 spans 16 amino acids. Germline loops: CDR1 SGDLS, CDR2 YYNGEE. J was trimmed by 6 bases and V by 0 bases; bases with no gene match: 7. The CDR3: CASSVVGSGSFNEQFF. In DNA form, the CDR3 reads TGTGCCAGCAGCGTAGTTGGTAGCGGGAGCTTCAATGAGCAGTTCTTC.

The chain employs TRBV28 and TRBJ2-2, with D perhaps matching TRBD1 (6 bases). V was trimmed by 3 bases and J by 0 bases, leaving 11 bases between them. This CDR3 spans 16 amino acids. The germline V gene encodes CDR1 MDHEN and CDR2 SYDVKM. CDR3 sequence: CASSLMGASNTGELFF. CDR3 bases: TGTGCCAGCAGTTTGATGGGGGCTTCGAACACCGGGGAGCTGTTTTTT.

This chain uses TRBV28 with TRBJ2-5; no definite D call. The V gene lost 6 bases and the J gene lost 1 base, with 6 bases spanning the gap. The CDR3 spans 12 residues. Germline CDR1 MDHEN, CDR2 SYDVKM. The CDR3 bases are TGTGCCAGCAGCCTTATCCAAGAGACCCAGTACTTC. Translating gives CASSLIQETQYF.

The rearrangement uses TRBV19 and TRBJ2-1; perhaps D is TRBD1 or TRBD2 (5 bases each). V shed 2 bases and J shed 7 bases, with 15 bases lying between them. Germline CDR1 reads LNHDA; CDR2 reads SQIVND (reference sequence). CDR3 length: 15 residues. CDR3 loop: CASSISGRPKNEQFF. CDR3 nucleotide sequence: TGTGCCAGTAGTATATCGGGGCGGCCAAAGAATGAGCAGTTCTTC.

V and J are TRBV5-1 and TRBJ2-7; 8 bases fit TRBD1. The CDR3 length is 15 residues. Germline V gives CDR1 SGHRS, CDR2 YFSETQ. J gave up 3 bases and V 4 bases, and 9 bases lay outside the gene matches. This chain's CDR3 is CASSPTPGQVYEQYF. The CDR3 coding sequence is TGCGCCAGCAGCCCTACTCCGGGACAGGTCTACGAGCAGTACTTC.

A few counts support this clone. CDR3 protein: CASSAGRGPQHF. CDR3 sequence (DNA): TGTGCCAGCAGCGCGGGCCGGGGGCCCCAGCATTTT. This chain uses TRBV13 with TRBJ1-5; D unresolved. V lost 5 bases and J 9 bases, leaving 11 bases between the germline ends. The CDR3 consists of 12 residues. The germline gives CDR1 PRHDT, CDR2 FYEKMQ (reference sequence).

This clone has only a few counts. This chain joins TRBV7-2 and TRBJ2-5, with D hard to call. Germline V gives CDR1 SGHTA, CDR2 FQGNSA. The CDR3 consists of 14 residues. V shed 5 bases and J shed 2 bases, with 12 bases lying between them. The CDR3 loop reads CASSLGALQETQYF. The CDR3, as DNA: TGTGCCAGCAGCCTTGGAGCACTTCAAGAGACCCAGTACTTC.

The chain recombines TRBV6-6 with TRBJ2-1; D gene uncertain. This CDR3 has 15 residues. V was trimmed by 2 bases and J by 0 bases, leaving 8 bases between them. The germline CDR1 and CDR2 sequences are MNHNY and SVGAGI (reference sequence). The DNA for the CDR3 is TGTGCCAGCAGTTACAGGGCGCGCTCCTACAATGAGCAGTTCTTC. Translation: CASSYRARSYNEQFF.

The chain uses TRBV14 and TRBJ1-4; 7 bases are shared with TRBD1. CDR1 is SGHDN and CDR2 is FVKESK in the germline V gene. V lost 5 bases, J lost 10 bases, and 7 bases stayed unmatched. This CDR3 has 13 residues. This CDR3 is CASSSRRGGKLFF. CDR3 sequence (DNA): TGTGCCAGCAGCTCCCGCAGGGGGGGAAAACTGTTTTTT. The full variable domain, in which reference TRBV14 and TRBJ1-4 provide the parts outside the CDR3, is EAGVTQFPSHSVIEKGQTVTLRCDPISGHDNLYWYRRVMGKEIKFLLHFVKESKQDESGMPNNRFLAERTGGTYSTLKVQPAELEDSGVYFCASSSRRGGKLFFGSGTQLSVL.

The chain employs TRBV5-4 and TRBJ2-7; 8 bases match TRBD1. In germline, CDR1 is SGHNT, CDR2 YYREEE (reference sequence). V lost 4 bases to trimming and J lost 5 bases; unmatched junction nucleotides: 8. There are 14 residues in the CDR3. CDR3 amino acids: CASSPGQGGHEQYF. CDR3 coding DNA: TGTGCCAGCAGCCCCGGACAGGGTGGCCACGAGCAGTACTTC.

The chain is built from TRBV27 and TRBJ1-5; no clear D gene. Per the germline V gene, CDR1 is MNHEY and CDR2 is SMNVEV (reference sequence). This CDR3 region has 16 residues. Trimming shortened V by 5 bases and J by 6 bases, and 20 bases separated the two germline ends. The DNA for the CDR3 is TGTGCCAGCAGTCCGTCGGGCGGTTTTTTTGGTCAGCCCCAGCATTTT. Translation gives CASSPSGGFFGQPQHF.

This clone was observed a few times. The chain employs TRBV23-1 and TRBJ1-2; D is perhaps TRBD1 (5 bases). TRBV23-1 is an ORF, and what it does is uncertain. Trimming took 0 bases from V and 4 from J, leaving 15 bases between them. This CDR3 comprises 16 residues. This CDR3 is CASSQSGTDHLYGYTF. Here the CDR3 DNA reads TGCGCCAGCAGTCAATCGGGGACGGATCACCTCTATGGCTACACCTTC.

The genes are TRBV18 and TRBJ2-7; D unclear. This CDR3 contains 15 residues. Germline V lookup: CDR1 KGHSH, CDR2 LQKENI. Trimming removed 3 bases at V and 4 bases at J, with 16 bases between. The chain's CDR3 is CASSPGAQGRYEQYF. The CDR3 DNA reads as TGTGCCAGCTCACCCGGAGCCCAAGGCAGGTACGAGCAGTACTTC.

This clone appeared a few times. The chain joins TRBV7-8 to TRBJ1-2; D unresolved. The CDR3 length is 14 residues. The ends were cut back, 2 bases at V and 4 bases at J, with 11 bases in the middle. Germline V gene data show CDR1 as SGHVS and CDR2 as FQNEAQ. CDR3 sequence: CASSLREGSYGYTF. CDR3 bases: TGTGCCAGCAGCTTAAGGGAGGGCAGCTATGGCTACACCTTC.

The CDR3 loop reads CASSLQRGPPDEQYF. The CDR3 DNA reads TGCGCCAGCAGCTTGCAGCGGGGGCCACCTGACGAGCAGTACTTC. The chain employs TRBV5-1 and TRBJ2-7; 8 bases map to TRBD2. The germline gives CDR1 SGHRS, CDR2 YFSETQ. V was pared by 1 base and J by 5 bases, with 8 bases of the junction left unmatched. The CDR3 totals 15 residues.

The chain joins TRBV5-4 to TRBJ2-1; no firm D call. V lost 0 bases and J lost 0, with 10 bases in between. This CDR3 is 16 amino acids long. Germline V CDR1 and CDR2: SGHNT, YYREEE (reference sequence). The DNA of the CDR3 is TGTGCCAGCAGCTTGGTTGGGCCCCCCTCCTACAATGAGCAGTTCTTC. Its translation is CASSLVGPPSYNEQFF.